The rows below give T cell receptor beta chains drawn from one sample of a study of T cell repertoires in cytomegalovirus infection. These receptors have no known antigen. TCRdb itself ran the reads through MiXCR, one entry per CDR3 protein. The profile shows about 71,000 distinct CDR3 sequences, 20% of them singletons. Sequencing was performed on CD8+ T cells from cultured PBMCs, taken from culture after CMV antigen stimulation. These receptors were taken from a human donor in good health (CMV status not recorded). Some clones in this sample may be carry-over from other donors' samples. Both conserved end residues are part of each CDR3. The D gene is left open where the match is weak. Some rows mark clone size as missing; the rest say once, few, many or name a class of expanded clone.

j_gene: TRBJ2-1; d_gene: .; abundance: .; v_gene: TRBV11-3; CDR3nt: TGTGCCAGCAGCTTAGGGCGGGGACTCTACAATGAGCAGTTCTTC; CDR3aa: CASSLGRGLYNEQFF
j_gene: TRBJ2-7; d_gene: TRBD1; abundance: few; v_gene: TRBV7-2; CDR3nt: TGTGCCAGCAGCTCAGACAGGGTGTCCGATAGGGCCTACTACGAGCAGTACTTC; CDR3aa: CASSSDRVSDRAYYEQYF
j_gene: TRBJ2-1; d_gene: .; abundance: .; v_gene: TRBV25-1; CDR3nt: TGTGCCAGCAGTGATTCACAGGGTCCCTACAATGAGCAGTTCTTC; CDR3aa: CASSDSQGPYNEQFF
j_gene: TRBJ2-7; d_gene: .; abundance: few; v_gene: TRBV7-2; CDR3nt: TGTGCCAGTGGCCTGGAGCAGTACTTC; CDR3aa: CASGLEQYF
j_gene: TRBJ2-1; d_gene: .; abundance: many; v_gene: TRBV9; CDR3nt: TGTGCCAGCAGCGACCACTTTGGGCGGGGCGAATACAATGAGCAGTTCTTC; CDR3aa: CASSDHFGRGEYNEQFF
j_gene: TRBJ1-1; d_gene: .; abundance: few; v_gene: TRBV4-1; CDR3nt: TGCGCCAGCAGCCAAGGACCGGGGTTGAGGACTGAAGCTTTCTTT; CDR3aa: CASSQGPGLRTEAFF
j_gene: TRBJ2-7; d_gene: TRBD1; abundance: .; v_gene: TRBV11-2; CDR3nt: TGTGCCAGCAGCCCCGCCGGCCCGGGACAGCTCTACGAGCAGTACTTC; CDR3aa: CASSPAGPGQLYEQYF
j_gene: TRBJ1-5; d_gene: .; abundance: medium-sized; v_gene: TRBV7-8; CDR3nt: TGTGCCAGCAGCGGCACAGATCAGCCCCAGCATTTT; CDR3aa: CASSGTDQPQHF
j_gene: TRBJ2-7; d_gene: .; abundance: .; v_gene: TRBV7-9; CDR3nt: TGTGCCAGCAGCGACGTTACCTACGAGCAGTACTTC; CDR3aa: CASSDVTYEQYF
j_gene: TRBJ2-3; d_gene: .; abundance: few; v_gene: TRBV7-2; CDR3nt: TGTGCCAGCAGCTTAGCGATGCAGGGGAGCACAGATACGCAGTATTTT; CDR3aa: CASSLAMQGSTDTQYF
j_gene: TRBJ2-6; d_gene: TRBD1; abundance: few; v_gene: TRBV19; CDR3nt: TGTGCCAGTAGTATAGGACAGGGGCTCTTCTCTGGGGCCAACGTCCTGACTTTC; CDR3aa: CASSIGQGLFSGANVLTF
j_gene: TRBJ2-1; d_gene: .; abundance: few; v_gene: TRBV2; CDR3nt: TGTGCCAGCAGCGCGGACGGAAGCTCCTACAATGAGCAGTTCTTC; CDR3aa: CASSADGSSYNEQFF
j_gene: TRBJ1-1; d_gene: TRBD1; abundance: .; v_gene: TRBV4-3; CDR3nt: TGCGCCAGCAGCCAAGATTTGGCGGGACAGGGGAATGCTGAAGCTTTCTTT; CDR3aa: CASSQDLAGQGNAEAFF
j_gene: TRBJ2-1; d_gene: .; abundance: .; v_gene: TRBV6-5; CDR3nt: TGTGCCAGCAGCCAAGGGTGGGAGCAGTTCTTC; CDR3aa: CASSQGWEQFF